Shown below are 31 T cell receptor beta chains from a single sample sequenced in a study of a mutant IDH1 vaccine in newly diagnosed glioma. Stated time point: baseline, week 1 (first vaccination visit). Treatment specified: pre-vaccination baseline after standard-of-care therapy. The repertoire was sequenced with immunoSEQ multiplex PCR; TCRdb's copy has only in-frame clones and lacks some. Among tens of thousands of clones listed, 86% were seen once. The source was PBMCs, collected from a glioma patient treated with radiotherapy, temozolomide or both. These receptors were collected from a man aged 35 to 55 with glioma.

In regard to this clone: Compared with germline, one end of the junction differs, possibly owing to a read error. This sequence joins TRBV7-7 and TRBJ2-7; 9 nucleotides agree with TRBD1. Germline CDR1 SSHAT, CDR2 FNYEAQ (reference sequence). The CDR3 contains 14 residues. CDR3 in DNA: TGTGCTAGCAGTACCGGGACAGGGTTGCGGGAGCAGTACTTC. Translating it yields CASSTGTGLREQYF.

The chain links TRBV2 to TRBJ1-5, with D possibly matching TRBD1 (5 bases). Trimming took 3 bases from V and 6 from J, leaving 15 bases between them. Germline lookup yields CDR1 SNHLY and CDR2 FYNNEI. The CDR3 covers 15 residues. This CDR3 is CASSDNRRAGQPQHF. The CDR3 DNA follows: TGTGCCAGCAGTGATAACAGGAGGGCGGGTCAGCCCCAGCATTTT.

Details on this clone: At one end, the junction sequence differs from germline, possibly due to a read error. For the CDR3, the DNA is TGTGCCAGCAGCTTAGTATCCGGGACAGGGCCTATGCCTTTT. Translation gives CASSLVSGTGPMPF. This rearrangement joins TRBV7-8 to TRBJ1-1, with 9 bases matching TRBD1. The V gene's germline CDR1 is SGHVS and CDR2 FQNEAQ. The CDR3 is made up of 14 amino acids.

The chain employs TRBV19 and TRBJ1-2, with D possibly TRBD1 on 6 matching bases. The germline V and J ends were trimmed by 6 bases and 4 bases, with 15 bases remaining between them. The CDR3 sequence is 14 residues long. CDR1 is LNHDA, CDR2 SQIVND, per germline (reference sequence). The DNA of the CDR3 is TGTGCCAGTAGCCCCCGAGGGGGGGCCTATGGCTACACCTTC. Translating gives CASSPRGGAYGYTF.

This sequence joins TRBV27 and TRBJ2-2, with 8 bases lining up with TRBD2. The germline V gene encodes CDR1 MNHEY and CDR2 SMNVEV (reference sequence). This CDR3 is 15 amino acids long. V was clipped by 3 bases and J by 5 bases; unmatched bases: 5. CDR3 in DNA: TGTGCCAGCAGTTTCCCTCGGGGGGGAACCGGGGAGCTGTTTTTT. As protein: CASSFPRGGTGELFF.

This clone was observed a single time. This chain uses TRBV4-3 with TRBJ2-7; the D gene is possibly TRBD1 (6 bases). This CDR3 region has 15 residues. Looked up from germline, CDR1 is LGHNA and CDR2 is YSLEER. Deletions cut 4 bases from V and 2 bases from J, with 15 bases between. The CDR3 region is CASSLTLTGPYEQYF. The CDR3 region has the DNA TGCGCCAGCAGCCTTACCTTGACAGGCCCCTACGAGCAGTACTTC.

This clone was seen more than once but under ten times. This chain uses TRBV29-1 with TRBJ1-5; D is possibly TRBD1 (6 bases). The germline V gene encodes CDR1 SQVTM and CDR2 ANQGSEA. Trimming took 6 bases from V and 0 from J, leaving 9 bases between them. CDR3 length: 13 residues. CDR3 protein: CSVSDSSNQPQHF. CDR3 in DNA: TGCAGCGTATCGGACAGTAGCAATCAGCCCCAGCATTTT.

V gene TRBV5-1 combines with J gene TRBJ1-4; 7 bases align to TRBD1. Unmatched junction bases numbered 6, after V lost 0 bases and J lost 7 bases. CDR1 and CDR2 (germline): SGHRS, YFSETQ. The CDR3 has 15 residues. The CDR3 loop is CASSLGQGGREKLFF. DNA for the CDR3: TGCGCCAGCAGCTTGGGGCAGGGGGGACGTGAAAAACTGTTTTTT.

This clone turned up a few times. The chain carries TRBV13 and TRBJ1-2; weak D call: TRBD1 (5 bases). The CDR3 is 15 residues long. Trimming stripped 2 bases from V and 3 bases from J, with 13 bases between. Germline CDR1 and CDR2: PRHDT and FYEKMQ (reference sequence). This chain's CDR3 is CASSLRYLGDYGYTF. For the CDR3, the DNA is TGTGCCAGCAGCTTACGATACCTAGGGGACTATGGCTACACCTTC.

Concerning this clone itself: Its ends do not fully match the called genes, so a read error is possible. DNA for the CDR3: TGCAGTGCGCCCCCAGGGAATGTGCAGTTCTTC. This encodes CSAPPGNVQFF. The V call is TRBV20-1, the J call TRBJ2-1; D is possibly TRBD1 (5 bases). Germline CDR1 is DFQATT and CDR2 is SNEGSKA (reference sequence). The CDR3 covers 11 residues.

J is TRBJ1-2 and V is TRBV7-2; D call uncertain. The CDR3 has 12 residues. The germline V and J ends were trimmed by 1 base and 7 bases, with 7 bases remaining between them. Germline lookup yields CDR1 SGHTA and CDR2 FQGNSA. The CDR3 is CASSLGGGGYTF. CDR3 coding DNA: TGTGCCAGCAGCTTAGGGGGTGGTGGCTACACCTTC.

The table lists this clone with a count of one. This chain uses TRBV7-3 with TRBJ2-6; D not certain. Germline V CDR1 and CDR2: SGHTA, FQGTGA. The CDR3 is 16 residues long. The V end lost 5 bases, the J end lost 2 bases, and 13 bases lay between the germline ends. The CDR3: CASSPLQHTGANVLTF. For the CDR3, the DNA is TGTGCCAGCAGCCCCCTTCAGCACACTGGGGCCAACGTCCTGACTTTC.

The V gene is TRBV6-5, the J gene TRBJ1-1; D is possibly TRBD1 (5 bases). Germline V gives CDR1 MNHEY, CDR2 SVGAGI. V was pared by 6 bases and J by 1 base, with 12 bases between. The CDR3 is 14 amino acids. This CDR3 reads CASRTGPSNTEAFF. CDR3 DNA sequence: TGTGCCAGCAGAACGGGACCCTCGAACACTGAAGCTTTCTTT.

V is TRBV19 and J is TRBJ2-5, with a weak D call TRBD2 (6 bases). Germline-derived CDR1 and CDR2 are LNHDA and SQIVND (reference sequence). The V gene lost 6 bases and the J gene lost 0 bases, with 14 bases spanning the gap. This CDR3 contains 15 residues. The CDR3 spells CASSGGGTYQETQYF. CDR3 DNA: TGTGCCAGTAGCGGGGGAGGAACGTACCAAGAGACCCAGTACTTC.

The chain combines TRBV28 with TRBJ1-2; 7 bases align to TRBD1. V shed 4 bases and J 8 bases; nucleotides not matched to a gene: 4. CDR3 size: 12 residues. Germline CDR1 reads MDHEN; CDR2 reads SYDVKM. CDR3 in DNA: TGTGCCAGCAGTTCCACAGGGGCCGGCTACACCTTC. Translated, it gives CASSSTGAGYTF.

The genes are TRBV7-9 and TRBJ1-2, with no clear D. From germline, CDR1 is SEHNR and CDR2 FQNEAQ (reference sequence). CDR3 length equals 12 residues. V was shortened by 4 bases and J by 2 bases, with 5 bases between the two germline ends. The DNA for the CDR3 is TGTGCCAGCAGCTCGACCAACTATGGCTACACCTTC. It is translated as CASSSTNYGYTF.

V usage is TRBV2 and J usage is TRBJ1-1; D not certain. The CDR3 runs to 12 residues. The germline V gene encodes CDR1 SNHLY and CDR2 FYNNEI. V was cut by 10 bases and J by 1 base, with 10 bases left in between. DNA of the CDR3: TGTGCCATCCTGCCAGGGAACACTGAAGCTTTCTTT. This gives the protein CAILPGNTEAFF.

The chain recombines TRBV7-6 with TRBJ2-5; D is uncertain. V was cut by 0 bases and J by 5 bases, with 1 base left in between. Looked up from germline, CDR1 is SGHVS and CDR2 is FNYEAQ. The CDR3 is 11 amino acids. CDR3 nucleotide sequence: TGTGCCAGCAGCTTAGCGGAGACCCAGTACTTC. This sequence encodes CASSLAETQYF.

The genes are TRBV5-6 and TRBJ2-6; D is unresolved. Germline V gene sequence: CDR1 SGHDT, CDR2 YYEEEE. This CDR3 is built from 17 residues. V was trimmed by 3 bases and J by 0 bases, leaving 13 bases between them. The CDR3 DNA sequence: TGTGCCAGCAGCTCTGTCACTACCACCTCTGGGGCCAACGTCCTGACTTTC. Protein sequence: CASSSVTTTSGANVLTF.

This clone showed up just once. V gene TRBV18 combines with J gene TRBJ2-1, with D tentatively TRBD2 (6 bases). The CDR3 extends over 16 amino acids. Germline lookup yields CDR1 KGHSH and CDR2 LQKENI. V was clipped by 3 bases and J by 5 bases, with 17 bases between them. CDR3 in amino acids: CASSPWTNTRNNEQFF. CDR3 DNA sequence: TGTGCCAGCTCACCCTGGACTAATACTCGAAACAATGAGCAGTTCTTC.

The rearrangement links TRBV27 to TRBJ1-4; D gene uncertain. V shed 3 bases and J shed 1 base, with 9 bases lying between them. CDR3 length equals 15 residues. The germline V gene has CDR1 MNHEY and CDR2 SMNVEV (reference sequence). The CDR3 protein is CASSLYRETNEKLFF. The CDR3 nucleotides read TGTGCCAGCAGTTTGTATAGGGAAACTAATGAAAAACTGTTTTTT. Variable domain in full (rest from reference TRBV27 and TRBJ1-4): EAQVTQNPRYLITVTGKKLTVTCSQNMNHEYMSWYRQDPGLGLRQIYYSMNVEVTDKGDVPEGYKVSRKEKRNFPLILESPSPNQTSLYFCASSLYRETNEKLFFGSGTQLSVL.

This chain uses TRBV14 with TRBJ2-4; D tentatively reads TRBD1 or TRBD2 (5 bases each). Germline CDR1 and CDR2: SGHDN and FVKESK. The V and J ends lost 3 bases and 5 bases respectively, with 11 bases between them. The CDR3 totals 14 residues. The CDR3, as DNA: TGTGCCAGCAGCCAGCCGGGACGCCAAAACATTCAGTACTTC. As protein: CASSQPGRQNIQYF.

The rearrangement joins TRBV25-1 to TRBJ2-3, with a possible D match to TRBD2 (6 bases). The V and J ends lost 6 bases and 3 bases respectively, with 10 bases between them. The CDR3 runs 13 residues. The germline CDR1 and CDR2 sequences are MGHDK and SYGVNS. In DNA form, the CDR3 reads TGTGCCAGCAGCGGGAGTATTACAGATACGCAGTATTTT. This encodes CASSGSITDTQYF.

The V gene is TRBV10-3, the J gene TRBJ1-3, with a weak D call TRBD1 (6 bases). Trimming removed 3 bases from V and 3 bases from J, with 9 bases in between. The CDR3 loop spans 14 amino acids. Germline V CDR1 and CDR2: ENHRY, SYGVKD. The CDR3 here is CAISDSTGGNTIYF. CDR3 bases: TGTGCCATCAGTGACTCGACAGGTGGAAACACCATATATTTT.

The rearrangement uses TRBV5-1 and TRBJ2-5; a possible D gene is TRBD2 (6 bases). CDR1 is SGHRS and CDR2 is YFSETQ in the germline V gene. There are 14 residues in the CDR3. Trimming stripped 0 bases from V and 5 bases from J, with 11 bases between. As DNA, the CDR3 is TGCGCCAGCAGCTTGGGTGGGACTGGGGAGACCCAGTACTTC. Its protein product is CASSLGGTGETQYF.

The chain joins TRBV5-6 to TRBJ1-5; TRBD1 might be the D (5 bases). This CDR3 is built from 15 residues. Germline-derived CDR1 and CDR2 are SGHDT and YYEEEE. The ends were cut back, 1 base at V and 7 bases at J, with 15 bases in the middle. Here the CDR3 reads CASSLYSRETQPQHF. In DNA, the CDR3 is TGTGCCAGCAGCTTGTATTCCAGGGAGACCCAGCCCCAGCATTTT.

The V call is TRBV19, the J call TRBJ2-7; 7 nucleotides line up with TRBD2. CDR3 length equals 16 residues. Trimming cost V 3 bases and J 7 bases; bases outside gene matches: 15. Germline CDR1 LNHDA, CDR2 SQIVND (reference sequence). CDR3 sequence reads: CASSIETGTTVGEQYF. CDR3 nucleotide sequence: TGTGCCAGTAGTATCGAAACCGGGACTACCGTAGGGGAGCAGTACTTC.

The CDR3 DNA reads as TGTGCCAGCAGCTTGGGGCAGGGGGCCTGGGAGACCCAGTACTTC. Its protein product is CASSLGQGAWETQYF. This rearrangement joins TRBV5-6 to TRBJ2-5, with TRBD1 matching 8 bases. Germline CDR1 reads SGHDT; CDR2 reads YYEEEE. The CDR3 loop spans 15 amino acids. V lost 0 bases and J lost 5; bases outside the gene matches: 6.

The chain employs TRBV5-1 and TRBJ1-1, with 7 bases that match TRBD1. CDR1 and CDR2 from the germline V gene are SGHRS and YFSETQ. The CDR3 sequence is 15 residues long. V lost 4 bases, J lost 0 bases, and 6 bases stayed unmatched. DNA for the CDR3: TGCGCCAGCAGCACAGGGACAGAATTGAACACTGAAGCTTTCTTT. This sequence encodes CASSTGTELNTEAFF.

V and J are TRBV5-1 and TRBJ2-3; D is ambiguous. V lost 7 bases and J 6 bases, leaving 12 bases between the germline ends. CDR3 size: 12 residues. Looked up from germline, CDR1 is SGHRS and CDR2 is YFSETQ. The chain's CDR3 is CASHIRVDTQYF. The CDR3 DNA sequence: TGCGCCAGCCACATTCGGGTGGATACGCAGTATTTT.

The J gene is TRBJ2-7, the V gene TRBV18; no clear D. The CDR3 consists of 13 residues. CDR1 and CDR2 (germline): KGHSH, LQKENI. Trimming shortened V by 5 bases and J by 4 bases, and 12 bases separated the two germline ends. The CDR3 region has the DNA TGTGCCAGCTCAACAAGCGTCCTATACGAGCAGTACTTC. Protein sequence: CASSTSVLYEQYF.